The 18 T cell receptor beta chains below were found in one sample sequenced in a study of cytomegalovirus exposure and HLA in healthy donors. Primers for the PCR totalled 60 Vbeta and 13 Jbeta. Only in-frame clones appear in the TCRdb table, and some are missing; sequencing was by immunoSEQ multiplex PCR. The table includes around 150,000 clones, around 72% detected once. The material sequenced was PBMCs. Receptors were obtained from a man aged 40-49 years in good health and CMV-seronegative.

This clone came up once. The chain has TRBV7-2 and TRBJ1-6; D possibly corresponds to TRBD1 (6 bases). CDR1 and CDR2 from the germline V gene are SGHTA and FQGNSA. With 3 bases removed from V and 10 bases from J, the gap between germline ends came to 16 bases. The CDR3 sequence is 15 residues long. CDR3 sequence reads: CASSLTGGVRSPLHF. CDR3 bases: TGTGCCAGCAGCTTGACAGGAGGAGTTCGGTCACCCCTCCACTTT.

This clone showed up just a few times. The V gene is TRBV19, the J gene TRBJ2-5, with 13 bases matching TRBD2. This CDR3 is built from 16 residues. CDR1 is LNHDA, CDR2 SQIVND, per germline (reference sequence). V lost 3 bases, J lost 5 bases, and 6 bases stayed unmatched. The DNA for the CDR3 is TGTGCCAGTAGTATCCCGACTAGCGGGGGGTCGGAGACCCAGTACTTC. Encoded protein: CASSIPTSGGSETQYF. Full variable domain (missing parts from reference TRBV19 and TRBJ2-5): DGGITQSPKYLFRKEGQNVTLSCEQNLNHDAMYWYRQDPGQGLRLIYYSQIVNDFQKGDIAEGYSVSREKKESFPLTVTSAQKNPTAFYLCASSIPTSGGSETQYFGPGTRLLVL.

The V and J genes are TRBV4-2 and TRBJ2-7; 8 nucleotides align to TRBD1. The J segment lost 0 bases and the V segment lost 2 bases, leaving 9 bases of the junction unmatched. CDR1 is LGHNA, CDR2 YNFKEQ, per germline. This CDR3 spans 17 amino acids. The CDR3 reads CASSQLLGQGSSYEQYF. The DNA of the CDR3 is TGTGCCAGCAGCCAACTACTAGGACAGGGAAGCTCCTACGAGCAGTACTTC.

The V call is TRBV5-1, the J call TRBJ2-1; 13 nucleotides match TRBD2. The CDR3 is 16 residues long. The trim removed 3 bases at V and 7 bases at J, leaving 7 bases unmatched. From germline, CDR1 is SGHRS and CDR2 YFSETQ. CDR3 in DNA: TGCGCCAGCAGCTCGGGACTAGCGGGGCCTGGGAATGAGCAGTTCTTC. It translates to CASSSGLAGPGNEQFF.

The rearrangement joins TRBV9 to TRBJ1-3; 10 nucleotides agree with TRBD1. Germline CDR1 and CDR2: SGDLS and YYNGEE. The CDR3 has 17 amino acids. With 3 bases clipped from V and 1 base from J, the junction kept 7 bases outside the gene matches. CDR3: CASSGPRQGASGNTIYF. Here the CDR3 DNA reads TGTGCCAGCAGCGGGCCCCGACAGGGGGCTTCTGGAAACACCATATATTTT.

This chain connects TRBV28 to TRBJ2-7; 7 bases are shared with TRBD2. CDR1 is MDHEN and CDR2 is SYDVKM in the germline V gene. Trimming cost V 3 bases and J 1 base; bases outside gene matches: 15. The CDR3 totals 18 residues. The CDR3: CASSFYPRTSVLSYEQYF. The CDR3 bases are TGTGCCAGCAGTTTCTACCCCCGAACTAGCGTCCTTTCCTACGAGCAGTACTTC. Full variable domain (rest looked up from reference TRBV28 and TRBJ2-7): DVKVTQSSRYLVKRTGEKVFLECVQDMDHENMFWYRQDPGLGLRLIYFSYDVKMKEKGDIPEGYSVSREKKERFSLILESASTNQTSMYLCASSFYPRTSVLSYEQYFGPGTRLTVT.

The V call is TRBV5-1, the J call TRBJ2-1; 12 positions agree with TRBD2. V trimming: 4 bases; J trimming: 0 bases; junction bases outside the gene matches: 2. Germline loops: CDR1 SGHRS, CDR2 YFSETQ. This CDR3 is built from 16 residues. The CDR3, as DNA: TGCGCCAGCAGCGCTAGCGGGGGGGCCTCCTACAATGAGCAGTTCTTC. Protein sequence: CASSASGGASYNEQFF.

The gene calls are TRBV7-2 and TRBJ2-1; D not certain. This CDR3 has 15 residues. CDR1 is SGHTA and CDR2 is FQGNSA in the germline V gene. V shed 0 bases and J shed 0 bases, with 6 bases lying between them. This CDR3 reads CASSLAASSYNEQFF. The CDR3, as DNA: TGTGCCAGCAGCTTAGCAGCGAGCTCCTACAATGAGCAGTTCTTC.

This clone was found once. This chain uses TRBV6-5 with TRBJ2-3; 11 bases line up with TRBD1. The germline V gene encodes CDR1 MNHEY and CDR2 SVGAGI. Trimming took 4 bases from V and 9 from J; bases not matched to a gene: 3. The CDR3 covers 13 residues. The CDR3 region is CASSWDRGWTQYF. For the CDR3, the DNA is TGTGCCAGCAGTTGGGACAGGGGGTGGACGCAGTATTTT.

The V and J genes are TRBV10-3 and TRBJ1-1, with 7 bases lining up with TRBD1. With 6 bases clipped from V and 7 bases from J, the junction kept 20 bases outside the gene matches. The CDR3 sequence is 17 residues long. Germline loops: CDR1 ENHRY, CDR2 SYGVKD. Written as DNA, the CDR3 is TGTGCCATCAGATTAACCCACACCGACAGGGTGGGTAATGAAGCTTTCTTT. This encodes CAIRLTHTDRVGNEAFF.

V and J are TRBV18 and TRBJ1-3, with 7 bases lining up with TRBD1. Germline CDR1 KGHSH, CDR2 LQKENI. V dropped 1 base and J dropped 4; count of bases not matched to a gene: 7. The CDR3 sequence is 16 residues long. The CDR3 bases are TGTGCCAGCTCACCACTTATGGGACAGACGGGAAACACCATATATTTT. It codes for CASSPLMGQTGNTIYF.

This clone was found once. The chain uses TRBV18 and TRBJ2-7, with TRBD2 as a possible D gene (6 bases). CDR1 is KGHSH and CDR2 is LQKENI in the germline V gene. The CDR3 loop spans 14 amino acids. Trimming took off 6 bases at V and 5 bases at J, with 17 bases between the two ends. Written as DNA, the CDR3 is TGTGCCAGCTCCCGACTAGGGGTTAGGAACGAGCAGTACTTC. It yields the protein CASSRLGVRNEQYF.

The chain has TRBV10-1 and TRBJ2-4, with a weak D call TRBD2 (7 bases). Germline V gene data show CDR1 as WNHNN and CDR2 as SYGVQD (reference sequence). This CDR3 comprises 15 residues. Trimming removed 2 bases at V and 6 bases at J, with 14 bases between. The CDR3 DNA reads TGCGCCAGCAGTGAGAGGGGGGGGGAGAGAAACATTCAGTACTTC. It specifies CASSERGGERNIQYF.

V and J are TRBV14 and TRBJ1-2; TRBD1 matches 9 bases. Germline loops: CDR1 SGHDN, CDR2 FVKESK. The V and J ends lost 0 bases and 7 bases, in that order; junction bases with no gene match: 6. The CDR3 length is 15 residues. The CDR3, as DNA: TGTGCCAGCAGCCAAGACACAGGGGGCGCGGGTGGCTACACCTTC. Its protein is CASSQDTGGAGGYTF.

V and J are TRBV27 and TRBJ2-5, with 9 bases identical to TRBD2. CDR1 is MNHEY and CDR2 is SMNVEV in the germline V gene (reference sequence). This CDR3 contains 13 residues. V lost 3 bases, J lost 6 bases, and 2 bases stayed unmatched. The CDR3 loop reads CASSFSGSKTQYF. The DNA of the CDR3 is TGTGCCAGCAGTTTTAGCGGGAGCAAGACCCAGTACTTC.

The chain employs TRBV13 and TRBJ2-3, with D maybe TRBD1 (6 bases). CDR1 and CDR2 from the germline V gene are PRHDT and FYEKMQ (reference sequence). The CDR3 has 13 amino acids. V was clipped by 7 bases and J by 3 bases, with 11 bases between them. The CDR3 here is CASTPGATDTQYF. CDR3 in DNA: TGTGCCAGCACCCCAGGGGCAACAGATACGCAGTATTTT.

The rearrangement uses TRBV6-1 and TRBJ2-7; possible D gene TRBD2, 6 bases. Trimming took 1 base from V and 5 from J, leaving 15 bases between them. The CDR3 is 15 residues long. CDR1 and CDR2 from the germline V gene are MNHNS and SASEGT. The CDR3 sequence is CASSEGQGGGDEQYF. The CDR3 region has the DNA TGTGCCAGCAGTGAAGGTCAGGGAGGTGGCGACGAGCAGTACTTC.

CDR3 sequence (DNA): TGCGCCAGCGGTATTAATCTGAGCGGGACCCAACAAGAGACCCAGTACTTC. This gives the protein CASGINLSGTQQETQYF. The chain couples TRBV5-1 to TRBJ2-5; 7 bases map to TRBD2. J gave up 2 bases and V 7 bases, and 17 bases lay outside the gene matches. CDR3 length: 17 amino acids. The germline V gene has CDR1 SGHRS and CDR2 YFSETQ.